The entry below gives a single TCR beta chain sequence along with its context. The sample contains more than one DNA sequence encoding this CDR3. This entry comes from a study of control samples from healthy donors and cancer patients. Trimming removed 4 bases from V and 3 bases from J; junction bases left unmatched: 7. This CDR3 contains 15 residues. From germline, CDR1 is SGDLS and CDR2 YYNGEE. Clones were sequenced by immunoSEQ multiplex PCR, and TCRdb holds only the in-frame ones, with some missing. Of 350,000 to 450,000 clones in the sample, over 75% are singletons; the top ten hold 6% to 7%. This chain uses TRBV9 with TRBJ1-3; 7 bases match TRBD1. Sequencing was done on a sample of PBMCs. The TCR originated in a man aged 35 to 55 with head and neck cancer. This CDR3 is CASSNGQVGGNTIYF. The CDR3 DNA follows: TGTGCCAGCAGCAACGGACAGGTTGGTGGAAACACCATATATTTT. The variable domain in full, with the rest retrieved from reference TRBV9 and TRBJ1-3, is DSGVTQTPKHLITATGQRVTLRCSPRSGDLSVYWYQQSLDQGLQFLIQYYNGEERAKGNILERFSAQQFPDLHSELNLSSLELGDSALYFCASSNGQVGGNTIYFGEGSWLTVV.